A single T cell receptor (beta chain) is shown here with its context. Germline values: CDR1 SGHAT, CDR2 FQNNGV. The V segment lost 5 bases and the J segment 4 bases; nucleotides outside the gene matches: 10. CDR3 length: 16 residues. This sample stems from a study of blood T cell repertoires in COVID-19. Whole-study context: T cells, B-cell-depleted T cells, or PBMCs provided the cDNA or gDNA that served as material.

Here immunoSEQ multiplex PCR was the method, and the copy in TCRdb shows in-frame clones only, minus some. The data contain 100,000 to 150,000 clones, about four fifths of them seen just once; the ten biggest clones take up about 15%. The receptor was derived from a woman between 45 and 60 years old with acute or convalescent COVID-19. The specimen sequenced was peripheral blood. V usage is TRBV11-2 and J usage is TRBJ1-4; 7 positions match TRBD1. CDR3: CASSLAGGSNNEKLFF. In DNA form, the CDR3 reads TGTGCCAGCAGCCTCGCAGGGGGATCTAATAATGAAAAACTGTTTTTT. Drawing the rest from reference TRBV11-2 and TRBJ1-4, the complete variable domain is EAGVAQSPRYKIIEKRQSVAFWCNPISGHATLYWYQQILGQGPKLLIQFQNNGVVDDSQLPKDRFSAERLKGVDSTLKIQPAKLEDSAVYLCASSLAGGSNNEKLFFGSGTQLSVL.